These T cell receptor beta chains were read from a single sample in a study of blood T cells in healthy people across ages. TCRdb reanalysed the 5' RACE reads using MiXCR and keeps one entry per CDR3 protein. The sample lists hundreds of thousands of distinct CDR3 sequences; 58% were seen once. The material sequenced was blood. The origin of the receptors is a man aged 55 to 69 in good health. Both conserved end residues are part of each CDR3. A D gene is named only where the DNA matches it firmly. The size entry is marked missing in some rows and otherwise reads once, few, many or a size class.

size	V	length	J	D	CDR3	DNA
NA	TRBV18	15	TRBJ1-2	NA	CASSPGQRRGNGYTF	TGTGCCAGCTCACCCGGACAGAGGCGAGGAAATGGCTACACCTTC
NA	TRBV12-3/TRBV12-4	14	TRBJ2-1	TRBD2	CASSLTSIYNEQFF	TGTGCCAGCAGTTTGACTAGCATCTACAATGAGCAGTTCTTC
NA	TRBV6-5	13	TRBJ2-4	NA	CASSYDPKNIQYF	TGTGCCAGCAGTTACGACCCCAAAAACATTCAGTACTTC
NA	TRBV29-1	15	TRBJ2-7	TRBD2	CSVAGLRGGPYEQYF	TGCAGCGTTGCGGGACTTCGGGGGGGACCCTACGAGCAGTACTTC
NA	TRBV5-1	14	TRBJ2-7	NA	CASSPEPSQYEQYF	TGCGCCAGCAGCCCCGAGCCTTCCCAATACGAGCAGTACTTC
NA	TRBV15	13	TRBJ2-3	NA	CATSRPPSDTQYF	TGTGCCACCAGCAGACCGCCTTCAGATACGCAGTATTTT
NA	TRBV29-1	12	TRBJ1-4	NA	CSAGGGPEKLFF	TGCAGCGCCGGGGGCGGACCTGAAAAACTGTTTTTT
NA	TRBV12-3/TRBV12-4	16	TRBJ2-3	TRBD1	CASSLGGTGGADTQYF	TGTGCCAGCAGTTTAGGAGGGACAGGGGGCGCAGATACGCAGTATTTT
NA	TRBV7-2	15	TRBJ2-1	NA	CASSSAAGAANEQFF	TGTGCCAGCAGCTCCGCCGCGGGGGCAGCCAATGAGCAGTTCTTC
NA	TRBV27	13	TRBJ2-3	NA	CASSYEAADTQYF	TGTGCCAGCAGTTACGAGGCCGCAGATACGCAGTATTTT
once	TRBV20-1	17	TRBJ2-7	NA	CSARDQKGGTVSYEQYF	TGCAGTGCTAGGGACCAGAAAGGGGGGACAGTCTCCTACGAGCAGTACTTC
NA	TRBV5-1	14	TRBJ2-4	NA	CASSPEGGLGIQYF	TGCGCCAGCAGCCCGGAAGGGGGGTTGGGCATTCAGTACTTC
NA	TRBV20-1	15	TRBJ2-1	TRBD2	CSASLPAGADNEQFF	TGCAGCGCATCACTGCCAGCGGGGGCGGACAATGAGCAGTTCTTC
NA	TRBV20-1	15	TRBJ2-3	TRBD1	CSALRDRVGSDTQYF	TGCAGTGCCCTCCGGGACAGGGTGGGTTCAGATACGCAGTATTTT
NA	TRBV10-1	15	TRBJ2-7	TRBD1	CASSESGTGNYEQYF	TGCGCCAGCAGTGAGTCGGGGACAGGGAACTACGAGCAGTACTTC
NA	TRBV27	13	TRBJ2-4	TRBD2	CASSLERGNIQYF	TGTGCCAGCAGCCTCGAGCGGGGAAACATTCAGTACTTC
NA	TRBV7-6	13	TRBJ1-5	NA	CASSLQGQQPQHF	TGTGCCAGCAGCTTACAGGGGCAGCAGCCCCAGCATTTT
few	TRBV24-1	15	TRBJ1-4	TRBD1	CATSDSTGPDEKLFF	TGTGCCACCAGTGATTCGACAGGGCCGGATGAAAAACTGTTTTTT
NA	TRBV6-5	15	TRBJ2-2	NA	CASSRPGHNTGELFF	TGTGCCAGCAGTAGACCGGGACACAACACCGGGGAGCTGTTTTTT
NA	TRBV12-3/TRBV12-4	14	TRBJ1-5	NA	CASSSDSLDQPQHF	TGTGCCAGCAGCTCGGACAGTCTCGATCAGCCCCAGCATTTT
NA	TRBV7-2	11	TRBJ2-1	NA	CASSLRTEQFF	TGTGCCAGCAGCTTAAGGACCGAGCAGTTCTTC
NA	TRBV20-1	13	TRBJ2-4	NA	CSARQAGYYIQYF	TGCAGTGCTAGACAGGCAGGGTATTACATTCAGTACTTC
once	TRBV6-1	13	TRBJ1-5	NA	CAGGGDTEQPQHF	TGTGCCGGAGGTGGGGACACGGAACAGCCCCAGCATTTT
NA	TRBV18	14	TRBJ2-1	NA	CASSPDRSRGEQFF	TGTGCCAGCTCACCTGACAGATCTCGTGGTGAGCAGTTCTTC
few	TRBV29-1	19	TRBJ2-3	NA	CSVEGNHQNGPPQTDTQYF	TGCAGCGTTGAAGGCAATCACCAAAACGGGCCCCCACAAACAGATACGCAGTATTTT
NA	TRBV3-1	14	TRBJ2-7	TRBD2	CASQTGTNSYGQYF	TGTGCCAGCCAAACCGGGACTAACTCCTACGGGCAGTACTTC